The next 14 T cell receptor beta chains were all read from a single sample in a study of T cell responses to AZD1222 COVID-19 vaccine. Produced via immunoSEQ multiplex PCR; TCRdb's table is partial and in-frame only. The data show about 160,000 clones, 90% seen once. The sample here was peripheral blood, taken on day 0 of AZD1222 vaccination. These receptors came from an adult in good health.

A note on this clone: One end of the junction is discordant with germline, which a read error may explain. J is TRBJ2-1 and V is TRBV5-4; 9 bases agree with TRBD2. The CDR3 is 11 residues long. Looked up from germline, CDR1 is SGHNT and CDR2 is YYREEE (reference sequence). CDR3 DNA sequence: TGTGCCAGCAGCTCGCCGGGACTAGCACTCTTC. Protein sequence: CASSSPGLALF.

The sample holds one count of this clone. In nucleotides, the CDR3 is TGTGCCAGCTCGCCCGACACCGGGGAGCTGTTTTTT. This codes for CASSPDTGELFF. The V gene is TRBV18, the J gene TRBJ2-2; no clear D gene. V lost 6 bases and J 3 bases, leaving 5 bases between the germline ends. CDR1 and CDR2 (germline): KGHSH, LQKENI. This CDR3 region has 12 residues.

The chain carries TRBV19 and TRBJ1-5; unclear D gene. Germline V gives CDR1 LNHDA, CDR2 SQIVND (reference sequence). This CDR3 has 13 residues. V lost 3 bases and J 5 bases, leaving 8 bases between the germline ends. CDR3 bases: TGTGCCAGTAGTATGGGAGTTCATCAGCCCCAGCATTTT. Translated: CASSMGVHQPQHF.

The gene calls are TRBV6-5 and TRBJ1-1; D unclear. With 11 bases removed from V and 3 bases from J, the gap between germline ends came to 19 bases. Germline V gene data show CDR1 as MNHEY and CDR2 as SVGAGI. The CDR3 has 14 residues. CDR3 nucleotides: TGTGCCGCCGGTGGGGTCGACGGTTACACTGAAGCTTTCTTT. Translating gives CAAGGVDGYTEAFF.

A remark on this clone: The junction departs from germline at one end; a sequencing error may be responsible. The chain links TRBV19 to TRBJ1-3, with TRBD1 matching over 7 bases. The CDR3 covers 16 residues. CDR1 and CDR2 from the germline V gene are LNHDA and SQIVND (reference sequence). Written as DNA, the CDR3 is TGTGCCAGTAGTATAACCGGGACAGTAACTGGAGACACCATATATTTT. It codes for CASSITGTVTGDTIYF. Full variable domain (remainder filled in from reference TRBV19 and TRBJ1-3): DGGITQSPKYLFRKEGQNVTLSCEQNLNHDAMYWYRQDPGQGLRLIYYSQIVNDFQKGDIAEGYSVSREKKESFPLTVTSAQKNPTAFYLCASSITGTVTGDTIYFGEGSWLTVV.

The chain has TRBV19 and TRBJ1-1, with TRBD1 matching 9 bases. V gave up 5 bases and J gave up 3 bases; unmatched junction bases: 7. Germline V gene sequence: CDR1 LNHDA, CDR2 SQIVND (reference sequence). The CDR3 runs 15 residues. CDR3 sequence (DNA): TGTGCCAGTAGTCCAAGGACAGGGGTGTACACTGAAGCTTTCTTT. It is translated as CASSPRTGVYTEAFF.

The V gene is TRBV11-1, the J gene TRBJ1-1; TRBD1 is a possible D gene (6 bases). Trimming stripped 4 bases from V and 4 bases from J, with 13 bases between. The germline CDR1 and CDR2 sequences are SGHAT and FQDESV (reference sequence). There are 14 residues in the CDR3. The CDR3 DNA reads TGTGCCAGCAGCTCCCAGGGGAGTGGCACTGAAGCTTTCTTT. It is translated as CASSSQGSGTEAFF.

The V call is TRBV18, the J call TRBJ1-2; D perhaps matches TRBD1 (6 bases). Germline CDR1 KGHSH, CDR2 LQKENI. This CDR3 spans 15 amino acids. V lost 3 bases and J lost 0, with 11 bases in between. The DNA of the CDR3 is TGTGCCAGCTCACCTAACAGGGAAACTAACTATGGCTACACCTTC. Encoded protein: CASSPNRETNYGYTF.

This CDR3 is CASSGPGINQPQHF. CDR3 DNA sequence: TGTGCCAGCAGCGGGCCGGGGATCAATCAGCCCCAGCATTTT. The chain uses TRBV2 and TRBJ1-5; D ambiguous. CDR1 SNHLY and CDR2 FYNNEI come from the germline V gene. The CDR3 runs 14 residues. Trimming took 6 bases from V and 3 from J, leaving 12 bases between them.

The chain joins TRBV30 to TRBJ1-6; TRBD1 is a possible D gene (5 bases). The CDR3 is 13 amino acids. V shed 5 bases and J shed 8 bases, with 13 bases lying between them. The germline CDR1 and CDR2 sequences are GTSNPN and SVGIG (reference sequence). The CDR3 sequence: CAWVGTGDSPLHF. The CDR3 bases are TGTGCCTGGGTCGGGACCGGAGATTCACCCCTCCACTTT.

The V gene is TRBV29-1, the J gene TRBJ1-1, with D hard to call. The CDR3 totals 12 residues. Germline V gives CDR1 SQVTM, CDR2 ANQGSEA. V lost 8 bases to trimming and J lost 1 base, with 11 bases between them. The CDR3 loop is CSTLRGNTEAFF. CDR3 bases: TGCAGCACCCTGCGAGGGAACACTGAAGCTTTCTTT.

This chain links TRBV12-3 or TRBV12-4 with TRBJ1-2, with D uncertain. V dropped 3 bases and J dropped 7 bases, with 9 bases sitting between them. The CDR3 is made up of 12 amino acids. CDR3: CASSFAIGGYTF. Here the CDR3 DNA reads TGTGCCAGCAGTTTTGCGATAGGTGGCTACACCTTC.

The chain recombines TRBV6-5 with TRBJ1-2, with 7 bases lining up with TRBD1. This CDR3 is 13 amino acids long. Germline V lookup: CDR1 MNHEY, CDR2 SVGAGI. Trimming cost V 4 bases and J 4 bases; bases outside gene matches: 3. CDR3: CASSSGQFYGYTF. The CDR3 region has the DNA TGTGCCAGCAGTTCGGGACAGTTCTATGGCTACACCTTC.

The rearrangement uses TRBV5-1 and TRBJ1-4; D might be TRBD1 (5 bases). The CDR3 loop spans 14 amino acids. Germline CDR1 SGHRS, CDR2 YFSETQ. V was pared by 5 bases and J by 1 base, with 9 bases between. The CDR3 loop is CASSQGGTNEKLFF. Here the CDR3 DNA reads TGCGCCAGCAGTCAGGGAGGAACTAATGAAAAACTGTTTTTT.